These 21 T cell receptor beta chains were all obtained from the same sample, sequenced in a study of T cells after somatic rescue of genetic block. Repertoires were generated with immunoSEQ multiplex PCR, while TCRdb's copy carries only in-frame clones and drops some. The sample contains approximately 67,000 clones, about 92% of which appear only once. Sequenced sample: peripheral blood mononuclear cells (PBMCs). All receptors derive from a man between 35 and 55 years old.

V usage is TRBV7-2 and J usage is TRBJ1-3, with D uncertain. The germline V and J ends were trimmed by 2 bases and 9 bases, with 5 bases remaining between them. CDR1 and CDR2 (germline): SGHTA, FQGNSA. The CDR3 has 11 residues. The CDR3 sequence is CASSLLSTIYF. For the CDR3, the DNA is TGTGCCAGCAGCTTACTGAGCACCATATATTTT.

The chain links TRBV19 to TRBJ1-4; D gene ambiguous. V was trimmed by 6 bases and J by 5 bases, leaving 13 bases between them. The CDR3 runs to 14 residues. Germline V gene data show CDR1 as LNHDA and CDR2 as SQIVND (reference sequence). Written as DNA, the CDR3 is TGTGCCAGTAGACGCCGGGATTTAAATGAAAAACTGTTTTTT. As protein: CASRRRDLNEKLFF.

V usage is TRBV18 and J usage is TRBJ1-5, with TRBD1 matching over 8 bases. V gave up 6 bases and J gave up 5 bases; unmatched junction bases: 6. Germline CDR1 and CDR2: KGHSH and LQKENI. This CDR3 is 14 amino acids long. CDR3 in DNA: TGTGCCAGCTCTCAGGACAGGGACTATCAGCCCCAGCATTTT. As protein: CASSQDRDYQPQHF.

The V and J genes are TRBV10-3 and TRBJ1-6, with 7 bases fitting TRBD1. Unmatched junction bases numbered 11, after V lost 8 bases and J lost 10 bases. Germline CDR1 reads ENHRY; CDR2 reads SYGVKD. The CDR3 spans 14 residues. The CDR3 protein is CAIRPGTESSPLHF. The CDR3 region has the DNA TGTGCCATCCGACCCGGGACAGAGTCCTCACCCCTCCACTTT.

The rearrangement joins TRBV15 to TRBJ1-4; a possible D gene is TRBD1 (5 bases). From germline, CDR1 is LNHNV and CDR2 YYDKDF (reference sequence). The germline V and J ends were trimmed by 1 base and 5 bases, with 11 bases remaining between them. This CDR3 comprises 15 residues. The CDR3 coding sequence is TGTGCCACCAGCAGAGGTCCAGGGAAAAATGAAAAACTGTTTTTT. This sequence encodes CATSRGPGKNEKLFF.

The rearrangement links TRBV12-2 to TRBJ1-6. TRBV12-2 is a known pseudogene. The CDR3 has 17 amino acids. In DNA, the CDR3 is TGTGCAAGTCGCAATCTGATCCGGGACCCCCAATATCCACCCCTCCACTTT. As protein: CASRNLIRDPQYPPLHF.

The CDR3 nucleotides read TGTGCCAGCAGCTCCTCTGATTGGCAAGTAAACTACGAGCAGTACTTC. This gives the protein CASSSSDWQVNYEQYF. The chain has TRBV7-9 and TRBJ2-7; D is ambiguous. CDR3 length: 16 residues. Germline assignment: CDR1 SEHNR and CDR2 FQNEAQ (reference sequence). V gave up 4 bases and J gave up 3 bases, with 19 bases separating them.

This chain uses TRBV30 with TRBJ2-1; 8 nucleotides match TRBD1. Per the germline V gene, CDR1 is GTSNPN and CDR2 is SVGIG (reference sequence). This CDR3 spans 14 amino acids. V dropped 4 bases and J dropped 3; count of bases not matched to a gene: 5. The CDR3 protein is CAWKSGQGYNEQFF. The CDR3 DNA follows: TGTGCCTGGAAGTCAGGACAGGGCTACAATGAGCAGTTCTTC.

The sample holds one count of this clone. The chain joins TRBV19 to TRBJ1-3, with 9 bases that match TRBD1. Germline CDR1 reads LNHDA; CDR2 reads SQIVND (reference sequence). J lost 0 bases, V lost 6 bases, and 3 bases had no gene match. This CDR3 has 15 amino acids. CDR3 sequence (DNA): TGTGCCAGTAGCCCGGACAGGGGCTCTGGAAACACCATATATTTT. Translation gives CASSPDRGSGNTIYF.

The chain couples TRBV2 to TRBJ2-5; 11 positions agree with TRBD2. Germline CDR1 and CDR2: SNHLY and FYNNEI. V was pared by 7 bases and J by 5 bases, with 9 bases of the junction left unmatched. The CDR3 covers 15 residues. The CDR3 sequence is CASNEVSSGGETQYF. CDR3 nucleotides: TGTGCCAGCAATGAGGTCTCTAGCGGGGGGGAGACCCAGTACTTC.

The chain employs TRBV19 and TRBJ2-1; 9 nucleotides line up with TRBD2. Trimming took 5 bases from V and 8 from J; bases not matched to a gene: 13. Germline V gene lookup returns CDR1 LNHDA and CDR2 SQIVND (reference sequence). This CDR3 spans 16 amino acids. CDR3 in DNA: TGTGCCAGTAGTCCCTCTCTTGCGGGGGGGCTGGATGAGCAGTTCTTC. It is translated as CASSPSLAGGLDEQFF.

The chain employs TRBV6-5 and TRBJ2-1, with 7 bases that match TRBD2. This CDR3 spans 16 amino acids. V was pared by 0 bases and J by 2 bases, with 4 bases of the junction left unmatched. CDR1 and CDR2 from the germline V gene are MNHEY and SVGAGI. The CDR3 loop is CASSYSMSGAYNEQFF. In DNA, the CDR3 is TGTGCCAGCAGTTACTCGATGAGCGGGGCCTACAATGAGCAGTTCTTC.

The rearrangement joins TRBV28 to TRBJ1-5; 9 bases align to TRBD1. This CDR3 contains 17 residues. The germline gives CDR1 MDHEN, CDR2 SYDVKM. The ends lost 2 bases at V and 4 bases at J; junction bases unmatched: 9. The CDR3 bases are TGTGCCAGCAGTTTAGGTGGACAGGGGCCGAGGAATCAGCCCCAGCATTTT. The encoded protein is CASSLGGQGPRNQPQHF. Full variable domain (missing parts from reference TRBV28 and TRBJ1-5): DVKVTQSSRYLVKRTGEKVFLECVQDMDHENMFWYRQDPGLGLRLIYFSYDVKMKEKGDIPEGYSVSREKKERFSLILESASTNQTSMYLCASSLGGQGPRNQPQHFGDGTRLSIL.

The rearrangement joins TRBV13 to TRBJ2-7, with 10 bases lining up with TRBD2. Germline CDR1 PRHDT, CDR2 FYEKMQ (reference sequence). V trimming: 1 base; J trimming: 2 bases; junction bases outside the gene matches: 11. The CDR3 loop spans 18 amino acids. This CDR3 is CASSLVVGLAENTYEQYF. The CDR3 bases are TGTGCCAGCAGCTTAGTCGTAGGACTAGCGGAAAACACCTACGAGCAGTACTTC.

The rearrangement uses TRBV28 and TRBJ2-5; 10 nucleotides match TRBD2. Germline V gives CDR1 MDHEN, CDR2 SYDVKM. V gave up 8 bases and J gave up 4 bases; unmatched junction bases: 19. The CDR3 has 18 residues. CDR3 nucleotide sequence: TGTGCCAGCCATAAGTTCCCCCCACCGGGACTAGCGATAGAGACCCAGTACTTC. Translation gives CASHKFPPPGLAIETQYF.

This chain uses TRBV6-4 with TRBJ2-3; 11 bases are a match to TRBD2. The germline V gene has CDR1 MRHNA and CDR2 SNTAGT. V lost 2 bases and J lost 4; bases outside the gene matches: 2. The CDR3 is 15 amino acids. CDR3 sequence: CASSDRLAGPDTQYF. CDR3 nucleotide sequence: TGTGCCAGCAGTGACAGACTAGCGGGGCCAGATACGCAGTATTTT.

The CDR3 region is CASSLRTANEQFF. Written as DNA, the CDR3 is TGTGCCAGCAGCTTGCGGACAGCCAATGAGCAGTTCTTC. The chain uses TRBV5-4 and TRBJ2-1; tentative D call: TRBD1 (6 bases). V was shortened by 1 base and J by 6 bases, with 8 bases between the two germline ends. This CDR3 spans 13 amino acids. Germline values: CDR1 SGHNT, CDR2 YYREEE (reference sequence).

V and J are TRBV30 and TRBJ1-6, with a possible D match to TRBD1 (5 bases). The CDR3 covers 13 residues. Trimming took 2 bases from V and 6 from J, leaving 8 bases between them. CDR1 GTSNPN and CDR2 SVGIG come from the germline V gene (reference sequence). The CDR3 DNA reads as TGTGCCTGGAGTTCCCAGGGTAATTCACCCCTCCACTTT. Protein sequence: CAWSSQGNSPLHF.

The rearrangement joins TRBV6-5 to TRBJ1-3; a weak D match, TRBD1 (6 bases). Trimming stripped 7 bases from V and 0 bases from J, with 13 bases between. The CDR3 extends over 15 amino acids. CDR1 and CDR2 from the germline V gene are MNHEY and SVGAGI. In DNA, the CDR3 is TGTGCCAGCACCCAGGACAGATTCTCTGGAAACACCATATATTTT. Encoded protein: CASTQDRFSGNTIYF.

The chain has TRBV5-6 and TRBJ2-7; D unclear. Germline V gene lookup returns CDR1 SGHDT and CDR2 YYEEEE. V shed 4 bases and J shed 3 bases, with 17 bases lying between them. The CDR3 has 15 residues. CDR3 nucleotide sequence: TGTGCCAGCAGCCTGACTTTTCCCTTTCTCTACGAGCAGTACTTC. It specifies CASSLTFPFLYEQYF.

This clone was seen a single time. The CDR3 nucleotides are TGTGCCAGCAGTTCCCAAAGGAGCGGGAGAAGCCAGACCCAGTACTTC. It yields the protein CASSSQRSGRSQTQYF. The V and J genes are TRBV6-5 and TRBJ2-5; 8 positions agree with TRBD2. With 4 bases clipped from V and 6 bases from J, the junction kept 13 bases outside the gene matches. This CDR3 is built from 16 residues. The germline gives CDR1 MNHEY, CDR2 SVGAGI.